Listed below are T cell receptor beta chains from one sample, sequenced in a study of PD-L1 blockade in urothelial cancer. Clones were read by immunoSEQ multiplex PCR, and TCRdb kept only the in-frame ones, dropping some. This table has fewer than 40,000 clones, 90% to 95% appearing once. Specimen: PBMCs, collected around atezolizumab (anti-PD-L1) treatment. These receptor sequences come from a woman aged 55 to 70 with urothelial cancer. The CDR3 runs from the conserved cysteine through the conserved F or W. D genes are given only for firm matches. The size entry is marked missing in some rows and otherwise reads once, few, many or a size class.

cdr3_aa,cdr3_nt,j_call,d_call,clone_size,v_call
CAIRLGGPGGYTF,TGTGCCATCCGCCTTGGAGGGCCTGGGGGCTACACCTTC,TRBJ1-2,.,.,TRBV10-3
CASSLGWGDSNQPQHF,TGCGCCAGCAGCTTGGGGTGGGGGGATAGCAATCAGCCCCAGCATTTT,TRBJ1-5,.,.,TRBV5-1
CAGSNSGTGISEQYF,TGTGCCGGATCGAATTCCGGGACAGGGATTAGCGAGCAGTACTTC,TRBJ2-7,TRBD1,.,TRBV2
CASSRQGSRNTEAFF,TGTGCCAGCAGTCGACAGGGTTCTCGGAACACTGAAGCTTTCTTT,TRBJ1-1,TRBD1,.,TRBV6-1
CASGLVGAPEAFF,TGTGCTAGTGGTTTGGTAGGGGCCCCTGAAGCTTTCTTT,TRBJ1-1,.,few,TRBV12-5
CANGGQGATDTQYF,TGTGCCAACGGGGGACAGGGGGCAACAGATACGCAGTATTTT,TRBJ2-3,TRBD1,.,TRBV2
CASSYGGTGGYEQYF,TGTGCCAGCAGTTACGGGGGGACAGGGGGTTACGAGCAGTACTTC,TRBJ2-7,TRBD1,.,TRBV6-6
CASSDDGIRGHLFF,TGCGCCAGCAGTGATGATGGTATTCGGGGACATCTGTTTTTT,TRBJ1-4,.,.,TRBV10-1
CASSLTPLRTDTQYF,TGTGCCAGCAGCTTAACTCCACTCCGCACAGATACGCAGTATTTT,TRBJ2-3,.,.,TRBV7-6
CASSLGANYEQYF,TGTGCCAGCAGCTTAGGGGCAAACTACGAGCAGTACTTC,TRBJ2-7,.,once,TRBV7-9
CASTPGGNYPPIRSTDTQYF,TGTGCCAGCACCCCCGGCGGGAACTACCCCCCAATAAGGAGCACAGATACGCAGTATTTT,TRBJ2-3,.,.,TRBV28
CASSPGVVTYNEQFF,TGTGCCAGCAGCCCCGGGGTTGTCACCTACAATGAGCAGTTCTTC,TRBJ2-1,.,.,TRBV7-2
CASSLTGNQPQHF,TGTGCCAGCAGCTTGACGGGGAATCAGCCCCAGCATTTT,TRBJ1-5,.,few,TRBV5-8
CASTKDRSGELFF,TGTGCCAGTACCAAGGACAGGTCCGGGGAGCTGTTTTTT,TRBJ2-2,TRBD1,.,TRBV19
CASSPTRVDTQYF,TGTGCCAGCAGTCCCACGAGGGTAGATACGCAGTATTTT,TRBJ2-3,.,.,TRBV27
CASSLRQGARYEQYF,TGTGCCAGCAGTCTGCGACAGGGGGCGCGGTACGAGCAGTACTTC,TRBJ2-7,TRBD1,.,TRBV28
CASAGGTGGFEQYF,TGTGCCAGCGCTGGGGGGACAGGGGGGTTCGAGCAGTACTTC,TRBJ2-7,TRBD1,large,TRBV27
CASSAGTGGYGYTF,TGTGCCAGCAGTGCCGGGACAGGAGGATATGGCTACACCTTC,TRBJ1-2,TRBD1,.,TRBV28
CASRPSSGQGRNTGELFF,TGTGCCAGCAGACCTAGTTCGGGACAGGGAAGAAACACCGGGGAGCTGTTTTTT,TRBJ2-2,TRBD1,.,TRBV28
CASTGATYEQYF,TGCGCCAGTACAGGGGCGACTTACGAGCAGTACTTC,TRBJ2-7,TRBD1,once,TRBV5-1
CASSSTGAGEQYF,TGTGCCAGCAGCTCAACAGGGGCCGGGGAGCAGTACTTC,TRBJ2-7,TRBD1,.,TRBV11-3
CASSKASSRDRRTYEQYF,TGTGCCAGCAGCAAAGCTAGTAGTCGGGACAGGCGCACCTACGAGCAGTACTTC,TRBJ2-7,.,.,TRBV21-1
CASSPTGTAGIQYF,TGTGCCAGCAGCCCTACAGGGACGGCAGGCATTCAGTACTTC,TRBJ2-4,.,once,TRBV7-9
CASSPGSGRDYNEQFF,TGTGCCAGCTCACCGGGGAGCGGGAGGGATTACAATGAGCAGTTCTTC,TRBJ2-1,TRBD2,.,TRBV18
CASSLARGRASEQYF,TGTGCCAGCAGCTTAGCTCGGGGGAGGGCCAGCGAGCAGTACTTC,TRBJ2-7,TRBD2,.,TRBV7-6
CAIGTGMTTGYGYTF,TGTGCCATCGGGACAGGGATGACGACGGGCTATGGCTACACCTTC,TRBJ1-2,TRBD1,.,TRBV10-3
CASSPAGGSVGSYEQYF,TGTGCCAGCAGCCCGGCAGGTGGGTCGGTGGGCTCCTACGAGCAGTACTTC,TRBJ2-7,.,.,TRBV7-3
CASGQGGIHEQYF,TGTGCCTCGGGACAGGGCGGAATTCACGAGCAGTACTTC,TRBJ2-7,TRBD1,.,TRBV28
CASSSTLTTGYTF,TGCGCCAGCAGCTCAACCTTAACTACGGGCTACACCTTC,TRBJ1-2,.,.,TRBV5-1
CASSLLNTEAFF,TGTGCCAGCAGCCTACTGAACACTGAAGCTTTCTTT,TRBJ1-1,.,.,TRBV5-8
CASSRPGGTEAFF,TGTGCCAGCAGCCGTCCTGGGGGGACTGAAGCTTTCTTT,TRBJ1-1,.,.,TRBV7-2
CASSERTHQETQYF,TGTGCCAGCAGTGAAAGGACACACCAAGAGACCCAGTACTTC,TRBJ2-5,.,.,TRBV6-1
CASSPNSLQETQYF,TGTGCCAGCAGCCCAAACAGCCTCCAAGAGACCCAGTACTTC,TRBJ2-5,.,.,TRBV7-9
CASSAWTSGRRKRSTDTQYF,TGTGCCAGCAGTGCCTGGACTAGCGGGAGACGGAAGAGAAGCACAGATACGCAGTATTTT,TRBJ2-3,TRBD2,.,TRBV2
CASRVTGLAYEQYF,TGTGCCAGCAGGGTGACAGGGCTAGCCTACGAGCAGTACTTC,TRBJ2-7,TRBD1,.,TRBV6-4
CASRTSGTGGDTQYF,TGCGCCAGCAGAACTTCCGGGACGGGAGGGGATACGCAGTATTTT,TRBJ2-3,TRBD2,.,TRBV4-1